Below, 11 T cell receptor beta chains from the same sample are listed, as sequenced in a study of blood T cell repertoires in COVID-19. Profiled with immunoSEQ multiplex PCR; TCRdb holds only in-frame clones, not every one. The sample lists around 150,000 clones, 86% occurring once. What was sequenced was peripheral blood. The receptors derive from a man aged 70 or older with acute or convalescent COVID-19.

This chain links TRBV27 with TRBJ2-7; D is unresolved. From germline, CDR1 is MNHEY and CDR2 SMNVEV (reference sequence). V was pared by 4 bases and J by 3 bases, with 4 bases between. The CDR3 has 11 amino acids. The CDR3 coding sequence is TGTGCCAGCAGTTCCTTCTACGAGCAGTACTTC. It specifies CASSSFYEQYF.

V and J are TRBV11-2 and TRBJ2-7, with TRBD2 matching 9 bases. Unmatched junction bases numbered 3, after V lost 1 base and J lost 2 bases. The CDR3 length is 15 residues. Germline V gene lookup returns CDR1 SGHAT and CDR2 FQNNGV. The CDR3 here is CASSLGLAGTYEQYF. DNA for the CDR3: TGTGCCAGCAGCTTAGGCCTAGCGGGGACCTACGAGCAGTACTTC.

The chain employs TRBV19 and TRBJ1-2; 7 bases line up with TRBD1. CDR3 size: 14 residues. The germline V gene encodes CDR1 LNHDA and CDR2 SQIVND (reference sequence). After removal of 3 bases from V and 4 bases from J, the junction contained 5 bases not matched to a gene. DNA for the CDR3: TGTGCCAGTAGTATCTCGGACAGGCCCTATGGCTACACCTTC. Translated: CASSISDRPYGYTF.

This chain uses TRBV6-2 or TRBV6-3 with TRBJ2-7, with D perhaps TRBD2 (6 bases). Germline V gene data show CDR1 as MNHEY and CDR2 as SVGEGT. The CDR3 consists of 13 residues. Trimming cost V 0 bases and J 6 bases, with 9 bases left between them. The CDR3 protein is CASSYSLGGEQYF. CDR3 DNA sequence: TGTGCCAGCAGTTACTCGCTCGGGGGCGAGCAGTACTTC.

This clone was counted at least ten times. The CDR3 nucleotides are TGCAGCGTTGTTGGGGCGCTTGGAAACACCATATATTTT. Its translation: CSVVGALGNTIYF. J is TRBJ1-3 and V is TRBV29-1; possible D gene TRBD1, 5 bases. Germline V gives CDR1 SQVTM, CDR2 ANQGSEA. This CDR3 contains 13 residues. Trimming took off 4 bases at V and 3 bases at J, with 10 bases between the two ends.

The chain carries TRBV14 and TRBJ1-2; TRBD1 is a possible D gene (5 bases). The ends were cut back, 0 bases at V and 4 bases at J, with 9 bases in the middle. The CDR3 is 14 amino acids. The germline V gene encodes CDR1 SGHDN and CDR2 FVKESK. Here the CDR3 DNA reads TGTGCCAGCAGCCAAGACAGGGTATCCTATGGCTACACCTTC. Translating gives CASSQDRVSYGYTF.

V and J are TRBV6-2 or TRBV6-3 and TRBJ2-1; tentative D call: TRBD2 (6 bases). Germline assignment: CDR1 MNHEY and CDR2 SVGEGT. The CDR3 extends over 14 amino acids. V was shortened by 2 bases and J by 7 bases, with 12 bases between the two germline ends. CDR3 sequence (DNA): TGTGCCAGCAGTTACGGAGGGCCGGGGAATGAGCAGTTCTTC. Encoded protein: CASSYGGPGNEQFF.

This chain joins TRBV10-3 and TRBJ2-3, with 12 bases fitting TRBD2. With 10 bases clipped from V and 0 bases from J, the junction kept 11 bases outside the gene matches. Germline assignment: CDR1 ENHRY and CDR2 SYGVKD. The CDR3 is 17 amino acids. The CDR3 DNA sequence: TGTGCCAGCCGGCCGGGACTAGCGGGTGGGAGCACAGATACGCAGTATTTT. This translates into CASRPGLAGGSTDTQYF.

CDR3 nucleotides: TGTGCCAGCAGCTTAGGACGGGACAGCGCCTACAATGAGCAGTTCTTC. This encodes CASSLGRDSAYNEQFF. J is TRBJ2-1 and V is TRBV7-8; 7 bases map to TRBD1. The CDR3 runs 16 residues. The ends lost 1 base at V and 2 bases at J; junction bases unmatched: 5. Germline CDR1 SGHVS, CDR2 FQNEAQ.

The chain couples TRBV28 to TRBJ1-4; D not resolved. Per germline, CDR1 MDHEN and CDR2 SYDVKM. The ends were cut back, 5 bases at V and 2 bases at J, with 12 bases in the middle. The CDR3 is 15 residues long. CDR3 DNA: TGTGCCAGCAGTACCCCACTAGGGACTAATGAAAAACTGTTTTTT. Its translation is CASSTPLGTNEKLFF.

This rearrangement joins TRBV4-2 to TRBJ2-1; no firm D call. V lost 0 bases to trimming and J lost 5 bases, with 5 bases between them. The germline V gene encodes CDR1 LGHNA and CDR2 YNFKEQ. The CDR3 extends over 13 amino acids. The CDR3 region has the DNA TGTGCCAGCAGCCAAGAACAAGACAATGAGCAGTTCTTC. Its translation: CASSQEQDNEQFF.